A single sample is the source of the 21 T cell receptor beta chains below, sequenced in a study of blood T cells in healthy people across ages. Sample-barcoded 5' priming and a J-beta primer mix drove a second PCR of 7 to 11 cycles. MiXCR, applied by TCRdb to the 5' RACE reads, yields one record per CDR3 protein. The sample holds about 1.4 million distinct CDR3 sequences, roughly 64% seen once. Sequences were obtained from blood. The receptors originated from a young man in good health.

The chain uses TRBV6-4 and TRBJ2-3, with D possibly being TRBD1 (5 bases). Deletions cut 3 bases from V and 4 bases from J, with 20 bases between. Looked up from germline, CDR1 is MRHNA and CDR2 is SNTAGT. This CDR3 spans 17 amino acids. CDR3 sequence (DNA): TGTGCCAGCAGTGATGCAGCCGGGCCAGAAGGGGCAGATACGCAGTATTTT. This translates into CASSDAAGPEGADTQYF.

The chain has TRBV15 and TRBJ2-1; possibly TRBD1 for D (5 bases). The CDR3 length is 16 residues. Germline V gene lookup returns CDR1 LNHNV and CDR2 YYDKDF (reference sequence). V lost 1 base to trimming and J lost 2 bases, with 12 bases between them. The CDR3 DNA reads TGTGCCACCAGCAGAGTTGGGGCAGGAACCTACAATGAGCAGTTCTTC. It encodes CATSRVGAGTYNEQFF.

This clonotype was observed a few times. The chain employs TRBV27 and TRBJ1-6, with a possible D match to TRBD1 (6 bases). CDR1 MNHEY and CDR2 SMNVEV come from the germline V gene (reference sequence). This CDR3 spans 14 amino acids. V lost 6 bases and J 8 bases, leaving 14 bases between the germline ends. The CDR3 reads CASRRTAVDSPLHF. The DNA of the CDR3 is TGTGCCAGCAGACGGACAGCCGTGGATTCACCCCTCCACTTT.

V usage is TRBV20-1 and J usage is TRBJ2-1; D remains ambiguous. The CDR3 is 14 residues long. Per the germline V gene, CDR1 is DFQATT and CDR2 is SNEGSKA (reference sequence). V gave up 0 bases and J gave up 9 bases, with 15 bases separating them. The CDR3 region is CSARDLPPKGEQFF. CDR3 nucleotides: TGCAGTGCTAGAGATTTACCCCCCAAGGGTGAGCAGTTCTTC.

The chain recombines TRBV6-6 with TRBJ1-5; D possibly corresponds to TRBD1 (5 bases). The V end lost 6 bases, the J end lost 5 bases, and 11 bases lay between the germline ends. This CDR3 has 13 amino acids. Per germline, CDR1 MNHNY and CDR2 SVGAGI (reference sequence). The CDR3 protein is CASRVQGDQPQHF. CDR3 DNA sequence: TGTGCCAGCAGGGTCCAGGGAGATCAGCCCCAGCATTTT.

The rearrangement links TRBV4-2 to TRBJ2-1; D possibly corresponds to TRBD2 (5 bases). The CDR3 is 16 amino acids. Trimming removed 4 bases from V and 0 bases from J, with 13 bases in between. Germline CDR1 reads LGHNA; CDR2 reads YNFKEQ. Here the CDR3 DNA reads TGTGCCAGCAGCCTAGGCCCGGGAAGCTCCTACAATGAGCAGTTCTTC. This sequence encodes CASSLGPGSSYNEQFF.

The V call is TRBV6-5, the J call TRBJ2-5; D not resolved. The end of the DNA is better explained by TRBJ2-7, so the J call may be wrong. Germline CDR1 and CDR2: MNHEY and SVGAGI. This CDR3 comprises 12 residues. CDR3 protein: CASSYARHEQYF. The CDR3 region has the DNA TGTGCCAGCAGTTATGCGCGCCACGAGCAGTACTTC.

This clonotype was seen more than once but under ten times. This chain connects TRBV11-2 to TRBJ2-3; 8 bases are a match to TRBD1. CDR3 size: 16 residues. V lost 3 bases to trimming and J lost 1 base; unmatched junction nucleotides: 6. Germline loops: CDR1 SGHAT, CDR2 FQNNGV. CDR3 DNA: TGTGCCAGCAGCTTCGCAGGGGGCGCCGGCACAGATACGCAGTATTTT. Translating it yields CASSFAGGAGTDTQYF.

The chain joins TRBV29-1 to TRBJ1-2, with unresolved D. Per germline, CDR1 SQVTM and CDR2 ANQGSEA. Trimming removed 5 bases from V and 3 bases from J, with 19 bases in between. This CDR3 contains 15 residues. CDR3 protein: CSVWADALLDYGYTF. CDR3 nucleotide sequence: TGCAGCGTTTGGGCGGACGCCCTCTTGGACTATGGCTACACCTTC.

In its sample, this clonotype was seen once. The V and J genes are TRBV7-8 and TRBJ2-5; 10 bases are shared with TRBD2. The J call may be mistaken, given a closer DNA end match to TRBJ2-7. This CDR3 is built from 15 residues. In germline, CDR1 is SGHVS, CDR2 FQNEAQ. The CDR3 loop reads CASSSPASGGGEQYF. The CDR3 DNA reads as TGTGCCAGCAGCTCCCCCGCTAGCGGGGGTGGCGAGCAGTACTTC.

The chain has TRBV7-9 and TRBJ2-7; D perhaps matches TRBD2 (5 bases). Germline lookup yields CDR1 SEHNR and CDR2 FQNEAQ (reference sequence). The V end was cut by 6 bases, the J end by 5 bases, with 8 bases between. This CDR3 contains 11 residues. The CDR3 here is CASRNGDEQYF. CDR3 coding DNA: TGTGCCAGCAGGAACGGGGACGAGCAGTACTTC.

The chain combines TRBV5-6 with TRBJ2-1; perhaps D is TRBD1 or TRBD2 (5 bases each). The ends were cut back, 5 bases at V and 5 bases at J, with 20 bases in the middle. CDR1 SGHDT and CDR2 YYEEEE come from the germline V gene. The CDR3 has 16 residues. CDR3 loop: CASRKPWGPDHNEQFF. The DNA for the CDR3 is TGTGCCAGCAGAAAACCGTGGGGACCAGACCACAATGAGCAGTTCTTC.

This chain joins TRBV6-5 and TRBJ1-3, with 9 bases fitting TRBD1. The CDR3 covers 15 residues. The V gene end was trimmed by 8 bases and the J gene end by 4 bases; junction bases not matched to a gene: 9. Germline V gene lookup returns CDR1 MNHEY and CDR2 SVGAGI. CDR3 nucleotide sequence: TGTGCCAGCGGACAGGGGCCGCCTTTCGGAAACACCATATATTTT. Its translation is CASGQGPPFGNTIYF.

J is TRBJ2-7 and V is TRBV29-1, with 9 bases fitting TRBD1. The germline V gene has CDR1 SQVTM and CDR2 ANQGSEA. CDR3 length: 14 residues. V was pared by 6 bases and J by 2 bases, with 8 bases of the junction left unmatched. This chain's CDR3 is CSVLGDRDTYEQYF. CDR3 in DNA: TGCAGCGTCCTGGGGGACAGGGATACCTACGAGCAGTACTTC.

The gene calls are TRBV24-1 and TRBJ1-2, with D unresolved. This CDR3 region has 14 residues. CDR1 KGHDR and CDR2 SFDVKD come from the germline V gene. Trimming pared 2 bases from V and 2 bases from J, leaving 8 bases between. CDR3: CATSDWTVNYGYTF. The CDR3, as DNA: TGTGCCACCAGTGATTGGACGGTAAACTATGGCTACACCTTC.

The V and J genes are TRBV12-3 or TRBV12-4 and TRBJ1-2; D perhaps matches TRBD1 (5 bases). This CDR3 comprises 15 residues. Trimming removed 2 bases at V and 8 bases at J, with 18 bases between. The chain's CDR3 is CASSLLVGGLGGYTF. CDR3 DNA sequence: TGTGCCAGCAGTTTACTGGTCGGGGGACTAGGAGGCTACACCTTC.

The sample holds many counts of this clonotype. The rearrangement joins TRBV20-1 to TRBJ1-1, with D unresolved. Deletions cut 1 base from V and 0 bases from J, with 12 bases between. This CDR3 has 15 amino acids. Germline CDR1 reads DFQATT; CDR2 reads SNEGSKA (reference sequence). The CDR3 region is CSARGRLLMNTEAFF. In DNA form, the CDR3 reads TGCAGTGCTAGAGGGCGGCTATTGATGAACACTGAAGCTTTCTTT.

The chain employs TRBV7-6 and TRBJ2-7, with no clear D. Per germline, CDR1 SGHVS and CDR2 FNYEAQ. Trimming removed 0 bases from V and 0 bases from J, with 12 bases in between. This CDR3 spans 16 amino acids. The CDR3 DNA follows: TGTGCCAGCAGCTTAGCGGGCTACCTCAGCTCCTACGAGCAGTACTTC. Translation: CASSLAGYLSSYEQYF. The full variable domain, in which reference TRBV7-6 and TRBJ2-7 provide the parts outside the CDR3, is GAGVSQSPRYKVTKRGQDVALRCDPISGHVSLYWYRQALGQGPEFLTYFNYEAQQDKSGLPNDRFSAERPEGSISTLTIQRTEQRDSAMYRCASSLAGYLSSYEQYFGPGTRLTVT.

This clonotype was recorded only once. The gene calls are TRBV3-1 and TRBJ1-2; D may be TRBD1 (5 bases). The germline gives CDR1 LGHDT, CDR2 YNNKEL (reference sequence). The CDR3 extends over 13 amino acids. Trimming shortened V by 2 bases and J by 5 bases, and 9 bases separated the two germline ends. The CDR3, as DNA: TGTGCCAGCAGCCAATCGACAGATTATGGCTACACCTTC. It is translated as CASSQSTDYGYTF.

V usage is TRBV4-2 and J usage is TRBJ2-1, with no clear D. This CDR3 comprises 16 residues. Germline V lookup: CDR1 LGHNA, CDR2 YNFKEQ. V dropped 1 base and J dropped 0 bases, with 10 bases sitting between them. The CDR3 protein is CASSQALSGSYNEQFF. The CDR3 DNA reads TGTGCCAGCAGCCAAGCACTGTCGGGCTCCTACAATGAGCAGTTCTTC.

This clonotype was counted only a few times. The V and J genes are TRBV4-3 and TRBJ2-7, with 8 bases aligning to TRBD1. The CDR3 extends over 16 amino acids. V lost 0 bases and J lost 3; bases outside the gene matches: 7. Germline-derived CDR1 and CDR2 are LGHNA and YSLEER. The CDR3 protein is CASSQDPGGPVYEQYF. The DNA of the CDR3 is TGCGCCAGCAGCCAAGATCCAGGGGGCCCTGTCTACGAGCAGTACTTC.